This TCR beta chain was documented in a study of T-cell memory formation after mild COVID-19. Turning to the study itself: TCR clusters showed largely donor specificity. General study results and limits: Pre-infection memory harbored some responding clones, suggesting cross-reactive memory joined.

This clonotype was observed a handful of times. The antigen remains undetermined. The germline CDR1 and CDR2 sequences are GTSNPN and SVGIG (reference sequence). Unmatched junction bases numbered 14, after V lost 2 bases and J lost 7 bases. The CDR3 runs to 17 residues. cDNA libraries for TCR alpha and TCR beta, carrying sample barcodes and UMIs, came from 5'RACE with constant-segment primers. TCRdb used MiXCR to reprocess the 5' RACE reads, holding one entry per CDR3 protein. Seen here are 35,000 to 50,000 distinct CDR3 sequences, roughly 9% observed once, and the top ten hold roughly 12%. The rearrangement uses TRBV30 and TRBJ1-6; 7 bases are a match to TRBD1. The specimen was PBMCs or a T cell subset sorted from them (not recorded which). This sequence originates from an adult woman who had mild COVID-19 (a few samples of this study predate the infection). Cell type and time point are not known. The CDR3 spells CAWSFPRTGTENSPLHF. In DNA, the CDR3 is TGTGCCTGGAGTTTCCCTCGAACCGGGACAGAGAATTCACCCCTCCACTTT.